The sequence of this T cell receptor (beta chain) was determined in a study of Graves' ophthalmopathy and Graves' hyperthyroidism. On the study more broadly: Pretreatment peripheral blood was obtained at initial diagnosis.

Amplified material comprised TCR beta CDR3 regions derived from RNA transcripts. HTBI primers primed a first-round RT-PCR, and a second-round multiplex PCR followed. MiXCR was run by TCRdb on the multiplex PCR reads, yielding one entry per CDR3 protein. Of some 210,000 distinct CDR3 sequences listed, roughly 29% were seen once; the top ten hold approximately 8.2%. This clonotype showed up many times. In germline, CDR1 is MNHEY, CDR2 SMNVEV (reference sequence). Between the trimmed V and J ends, which lost 6 bases and 2 bases, there was a span of 13 bases. This CDR3 comprises 14 residues. The chain combines TRBV27 with TRBJ2-5; possibly TRBD1 for D (6 bases). Specimen: peripheral blood. This receptor was taken from a man aged 45-60 years with Graves' ophthalmopathy. The CDR3 sequence is CASRTRGQQETQYF. The CDR3 DNA reads as TGTGCCAGCAGGACCAGAGGACAGCAAGAGACCCAGTACTTC.